The next 21 T cell receptor beta chains were all read from a single sample in a study of shared clonotypes between healthy human individuals. TCRdb keeps only in-frame clones here, not all; method: immunoSEQ multiplex PCR. The sample includes roughly 2 million clones, approximately 96% of them seen just once. Sequenced: naive CD4+ T cells sorted from blood. Subset reported: CD45RA+ positively selected. These receptors all come from a man between 18 and 29 years old in good health.

J is TRBJ1-3 and V is TRBV6-5; perhaps TRBD1 as D (6 bases). The CDR3 extends over 15 amino acids. Germline values: CDR1 MNHEY, CDR2 SVGAGI. V was cut by 5 bases and J by 4 bases, with 15 bases left in between. The CDR3 spells CASSPSGANGNTIYF. The CDR3 nucleotides are TGTGCCAGCAGTCCTTCAGGGGCGAACGGAAACACCATATATTTT.

The chain is built from TRBV5-8 and TRBJ1-5; D unresolved. Germline-derived CDR1 and CDR2 are SGHTS and YDEGEE. V was shortened by 3 bases and J by 0 bases, with 10 bases between the two germline ends. The CDR3 is made up of 15 amino acids. The CDR3 coding sequence is TGTGCCAGCAGCTCGCAGAGTTTTAGCAATCAGCCCCAGCATTTT. Its protein product is CASSSQSFSNQPQHF.

V gene TRBV6-1 combines with J gene TRBJ2-3; TRBD1 matches at 8 bases. V was clipped by 11 bases and J by 4 bases; unmatched bases: 11. Germline CDR1 MNHNS, CDR2 SASEGT. The CDR3 runs 14 residues. CDR3 in DNA: TGTGCCCTCAACAGGGGGAATGGAGCAGATACGCAGTATTTT. It encodes CALNRGNGADTQYF.

The chain combines TRBV6-5 with TRBJ2-7; D tentatively reads TRBD1 or TRBD2 (5 bases each). There are 15 residues in the CDR3. Per the germline V gene, CDR1 is MNHEY and CDR2 is SVGAGI. V was shortened by 6 bases and J by 0 bases, with 15 bases between the two germline ends. CDR3 region: CASSLSGRRSYEQYF. The CDR3 DNA reads TGTGCCAGCAGCTTATCGGGACGGCGCTCCTACGAGCAGTACTTC.

This chain uses TRBV28 with TRBJ1-5; the D gene is possibly TRBD1 (5 bases). The CDR3 is 16 amino acids. Trimming removed 6 bases from V and 5 bases from J, with 20 bases in between. Germline CDR1 and CDR2: MDHEN and SYDVKM. In DNA form, the CDR3 reads TGTGCCAGCAGCATCGCGGGGGTGGCAAGGGATCAGCCCCAGCATTTT. This sequence encodes CASSIAGVARDQPQHF.

The genes are TRBV12-5 and TRBJ2-5; D remains ambiguous. Germline CDR1 LGHNT, CDR2 FRNRAP. The length of the CDR3 is 11 residues. The V gene lost 8 bases and the J gene lost 5 bases, with 9 bases spanning the gap. CDR3 DNA sequence: TGTGCTAGTAGTCTGCGGGAGACCCAGTACTTC. It translates to CASSLRETQYF.

The chain combines TRBV6-4 with TRBJ1-5; a weak D match, TRBD1 (5 bases). Germline V gene data show CDR1 as MRHNA and CDR2 as SNTAGT. The length of the CDR3 is 13 residues. Deletions cut 5 bases from V and 7 bases from J, with 12 bases between. DNA for the CDR3: TGTGCCAGCAGTCGGCAGGGTGGCCAGCCCCAGCATTTT. This gives the protein CASSRQGGQPQHF.

The V call is TRBV12-2, the J call TRBJ1-2; the tabulated D call, TRBD1, remains unverified against the DNA. TRBV12-2 is designated a pseudogene. The CDR3 contains 14 residues. CDR3 amino acids: CASRSGGTAGAEVF. In DNA, the CDR3 is TGTGCAAGTCGCTCAGGGGGGACAGCAGGCGCGGAGGTCTTC.

The chain is built from TRBV15 and TRBJ2-2; D is unresolved. The CDR3 is made up of 14 amino acids. The V and J ends lost 1 base and 6 bases respectively, with 9 bases between them. The germline V gene has CDR1 LNHNV and CDR2 YYDKDF (reference sequence). This CDR3 reads CATSRVRLAGELFF. For the CDR3, the DNA is TGTGCCACCAGCAGAGTTCGTTTGGCCGGGGAGCTGTTTTTT.

The rearrangement uses TRBV5-1 and TRBJ2-7, with D unclear. Germline V gene data show CDR1 as SGHRS and CDR2 as YFSETQ. Deletions cut 0 bases from V and 6 bases from J, with 13 bases between. The CDR3 is made up of 14 amino acids. For the CDR3, the DNA is TGCGCCAGCAGCTTGGAGAAGGGTTCAACCGAGCAGTACTTC. Translation: CASSLEKGSTEQYF. Full variable domain (outside the CDR3, taken from reference TRBV5-1 and TRBJ2-7): KAGVTQTPRYLIKTRGQQVTLSCSPISGHRSVSWYQQTPGQGLQFLFEYFSETQRNKGNFPGRFSGRQFSNSRSEMNVSTLELGDSALYLCASSLEKGSTEQYFGPGTRLTVT.

About this clone: This same CDR3 is encoded by further DNA sequences in the sample. The rearrangement links TRBV29-1 to TRBJ2-7; maybe TRBD1 (6 bases). Germline V lookup: CDR1 SQVTM, CDR2 ANQGSEA. V gave up 3 bases and J gave up 3 bases, with 9 bases separating them. The CDR3 extends over 12 amino acids. This chain's CDR3 is CSVEGRGYEQYF. For the CDR3, the DNA is TGCAGCGTTGAGGGCAGGGGCTACGAGCAGTACTTC.

This sequence joins TRBV7-9 and TRBJ2-1; 11 nucleotides line up with TRBD2. CDR3 length: 17 residues. J was trimmed by 3 bases and V by 7 bases; bases with no gene match: 11. The V gene's germline CDR1 is SEHNR and CDR2 FQNEAQ (reference sequence). In DNA, the CDR3 is TGTGCCAGCACCTATGGGCTAGCGGGAGGCTTCTACAATGAGCAGTTCTTC. Translating it yields CASTYGLAGGFYNEQFF. The entire variable domain, with the rest obtained from reference TRBV7-9 and TRBJ2-1, is as follows: DTGVSQNPRHKITKRGQNVTFRCDPISEHNRLYWYRQTLGQGPEFLTYFQNEAQLEKSRLLSDRFSAERPKGSFSTLEIQRTEQGDSAMYLCASTYGLAGGFYNEQFFGPGTRLTVL.

About this clone: Additional DNA sequences in this sample encode the identical CDR3. V is TRBV7-9 and J is TRBJ2-2; 8 nucleotides align to TRBD1. With V trimmed by 4 bases and J by 1 base, 2 bases remained unmatched. The CDR3 is 15 amino acids. Germline CDR1 and CDR2: SEHNR and FQNEAQ (reference sequence). In DNA, the CDR3 is TGTGCCAGCAGCTCAGGACAGGGGAACACCGGGGAGCTGTTTTTT. This translates into CASSSGQGNTGELFF.

V usage is TRBV5-1 and J usage is TRBJ2-5; D is possibly TRBD1 (7 bases). The CDR3 runs 15 residues. V lost 5 bases and J 5 bases, leaving 19 bases between the germline ends. Germline lookup yields CDR1 SGHRS and CDR2 YFSETQ. The CDR3 nucleotides are TGCGCCAGCAGACCTTACAGGGGAGGAAGGGAGACCCAGTACTTC. This gives the protein CASRPYRGGRETQYF.

The V and J genes are TRBV5-5 and TRBJ1-1; D possibly corresponds to TRBD1 (5 bases). Trimming left V 1 base short and J 1 base short, with 8 bases between. The germline V gene encodes CDR1 SGHKS and CDR2 YYEKEE (reference sequence). The CDR3 is made up of 14 amino acids. The chain's CDR3 is CASSLRQPNTEAFF. The CDR3 region has the DNA TGTGCCAGCAGCTTGAGACAGCCGAACACTGAAGCTTTCTTT.

The chain employs TRBV6-6 and TRBJ1-4; no firm D call. This CDR3 is built from 16 residues. CDR1 and CDR2 (germline): MNHNY, SVGAGI (reference sequence). Trimming shortened V by 2 bases and J by 7 bases, and 17 bases separated the two germline ends. DNA for the CDR3: TGTGCCAGCAGTTACCCCGCCAGCGGGATTAGTGAAAAACTGTTTTTT. Protein: CASSYPASGISEKLFF.

The rearrangement links TRBV10-3 to TRBJ1-1, with 7 bases aligning to TRBD1. Germline CDR1 is ENHRY and CDR2 is SYGVKD. With 4 bases clipped from V and 4 bases from J, the junction kept 3 bases outside the gene matches. CDR3 length: 13 residues. The CDR3, as DNA: TGTGCCATCAGTGTTCAGGGGGGCACTGAAGCTTTCTTT. Residues: CAISVQGGTEAFF.

This clone was detected once. CDR3 loop: CASSSDRGYEQYF. CDR3 in DNA: TGTGCCAGCAGCTCGGACAGGGGTTACGAGCAGTACTTC. The chain is built from TRBV5-4 and TRBJ2-7, with 9 bases matching TRBD1. V was pared by 3 bases and J by 4 bases, with 2 bases of the junction left unmatched. The CDR3 is 13 residues long. Germline-derived CDR1 and CDR2 are SGHNT and YYREEE (reference sequence). The complete variable domain, with remaining parts taken from reference TRBV5-4 and TRBJ2-7, reads ETGVTQSPTHLIKTRGQQVTLRCSSQSGHNTVSWYQQALGQGPQFIFQYYREEENGRGNFPPRFSGLQFPNYSSELNVNALELDDSALYLCASSSDRGYEQYFGPGTRLTVT.

The chain is built from TRBV19 and TRBJ1-6; 7 bases align to TRBD1. Germline V lookup: CDR1 LNHDA, CDR2 SQIVND (reference sequence). CDR3 length: 14 amino acids. Losses at the gene ends were 7 bases for V and 10 bases for J; bases not matched to a gene: 10. This chain's CDR3 is CASTSGGNLSPLHF. The CDR3 nucleotides are TGTGCCAGTACCTCAGGGGGGAATTTGTCACCCCTCCACTTT.

This clone showed up just once. The gene calls are TRBV7-2 and TRBJ2-7; TRBD1 aligns across 12 bases. The CDR3 contains 15 residues. Germline V gene data show CDR1 as SGHTA and CDR2 as FQGNSA. V was clipped by 6 bases and J by 6 bases; unmatched bases: 9. The CDR3, as DNA: TGTGCCAGCAGTCCCACCGGGACAGGGGGCCGCGAGCAGTACTTC. Translating gives CASSPTGTGGREQYF.

The rearrangement uses TRBV9 and TRBJ2-7; 9 positions match TRBD1. J was trimmed by 5 bases and V by 0 bases; bases with no gene match: 6. The CDR3 runs 15 residues. CDR1 is SGDLS and CDR2 is YYNGEE in the germline V gene. The CDR3 DNA reads TGTGCCAGCAGCGTAGATGGAAGGACAGGGGACGAGCAGTACTTC. Translation: CASSVDGRTGDEQYF.